The 13 T cell receptor beta chains given below trace back to one sample, sequenced in a study of blood T cells in healthy people across ages. Combining a sample-barcoded 5' primer with a J-beta primer mix, a second PCR ran for about 7 to 11 cycles. TCRdb fed the 5' RACE reads into MiXCR, producing one record per CDR3 protein. In the table there are hundreds of thousands of distinct CDR3 sequences, approximately 44% of which are singletons. Sequences were obtained from blood. The receptor source for this set is a man aged 60 to 69 in good health.

CDR3 bases: TGTGCCAGCAGCCCCTCTCCGGGGGGAAAACTGTTTTTT. Its protein product is CASSPSPGGKLFF. The chain recombines TRBV7-2 with TRBJ1-4; a weak D match, TRBD1 (5 bases). CDR1 and CDR2 (germline): SGHTA, FQGNSA. Deletions cut 5 bases from V and 10 bases from J, with 14 bases between. The CDR3 spans 13 residues.

The sample holds one count of this clonotype. The chain uses TRBV7-9 and TRBJ1-2; 9 nucleotides align to TRBD1. This CDR3 spans 14 amino acids. After removal of 0 bases from V and 7 bases from J, the junction contained 3 bases not matched to a gene. Germline CDR1 is SEHNR and CDR2 is FQNEAQ (reference sequence). The CDR3: CASSLAGQGLGYTF. The DNA for the CDR3 is TGTGCCAGCAGCTTAGCAGGACAGGGGCTTGGCTACACCTTC. Combining the CDR3 with reference TRBV7-9 and TRBJ1-2 gives the whole variable domain DTGVSQNPRHKITKRGQNVTFRCDPISEHNRLYWYRQTLGQGPEFLTYFQNEAQLEKSRLLSDRFSAERPKGSFSTLEIQRTEQGDSAMYLCASSLAGQGLGYTFGSGTRLTVV.

The gene calls are TRBV7-2 and TRBJ1-6; D is perhaps TRBD1 (5 bases). The germline gives CDR1 SGHTA, CDR2 FQGNSA. The CDR3 has 14 amino acids. Trimming took 2 bases from V and 6 from J, leaving 8 bases between them. The DNA for the CDR3 is TGTGCCAGCAGCTTAAAGGGGTGTAATTCACCCCTCCACTTT. Translating it yields CASSLKGCNSPLHF.

This chain uses TRBV15 with TRBJ2-7, with D hard to call. The CDR3 is 13 residues long. Per the germline V gene, CDR1 is LNHNV and CDR2 is YYDKDF (reference sequence). V lost 3 bases, J lost 5 bases, and 11 bases lay in between. The CDR3 reads CATSRDPPDEQYF. The CDR3 coding sequence is TGTGCCACCAGCAGGGACCCTCCTGACGAGCAGTACTTC.

This clonotype was recorded at least ten times. The chain employs TRBV12-3 or TRBV12-4 and TRBJ1-2; a weak D match, TRBD1 (5 bases). The CDR3 extends over 13 amino acids. Trimming shortened V by 7 bases and J by 4 bases, and 13 bases separated the two germline ends. The CDR3 region is CASKGPQLYGYTF. In DNA form, the CDR3 reads TGTGCCAGCAAGGGGCCGCAACTCTATGGCTACACCTTC.

This clonotype was detected once. This chain links TRBV20-1 with TRBJ1-1; D is possibly TRBD1 (5 bases). V was clipped by 4 bases and J by 3 bases, with 15 bases between them. Germline CDR1 DFQATT, CDR2 SNEGSKA (reference sequence). The CDR3 spans 14 residues. CDR3 DNA sequence: TGCAGTGCTATTATTGGGGGTGAGGACACTGAAGCTTTCTTT. Translated, it gives CSAIIGGEDTEAFF.

The CDR3 reads CASSLAAGTGVYEQYF. The CDR3 nucleotides are TGTGCCAGCAGCTTAGCCGCCGGGACAGGGGTTTACGAGCAGTACTTC. The J gene is TRBJ2-5, the V gene TRBV7-2; the match to TRBD1 covers 10 bases. The end of the DNA is better explained by TRBJ2-7, so the J call may be wrong. CDR1 and CDR2 (germline): SGHTA, FQGNSA. The CDR3 length is 16 residues.

V and J are TRBV6-2 or TRBV6-3 and TRBJ2-7, with D possibly called TRBD1 or TRBD2 (5 bases each). CDR1 and CDR2 (germline): MNHEY, SVGEGT. CDR3 length: 14 residues. Deletions cut 2 bases from V and 6 bases from J, with 14 bases between. The CDR3 sequence is CASSYLRDQAEQYF. The CDR3 coding sequence is TGTGCCAGCAGTTACCTCCGGGACCAGGCCGAGCAGTACTTC.

V usage is TRBV29-1 and J usage is TRBJ1-1; D is uncertain. The germline CDR1 and CDR2 sequences are SQVTM and ANQGSEA. Trimming cost V 6 bases and J 5 bases, with 19 bases left between them. The CDR3 length is 14 residues. The CDR3 is CSVVKRQPGTEAFF. CDR3 bases: TGCAGCGTCGTGAAGAGGCAGCCGGGAACTGAAGCTTTCTTT.

The chain employs TRBV27 and TRBJ2-3; the D is unclear. Deletions cut 1 base from V and 0 bases from J, with 8 bases between. CDR1 is MNHEY, CDR2 SMNVEV, per germline (reference sequence). The length of the CDR3 is 15 residues. The CDR3 DNA is TGTGCCAGCAGTTTATGGGCAGAGAGCACAGATACGCAGTATTTT. It specifies CASSLWAESTDTQYF.

CDR3 nucleotides: TGTGCCAGCAGCTTAGAAAACCTTCCCCGTTCCGGGGAGCTGTTTTTT. Translating it yields CASSLENLPRSGELFF. The chain has TRBV11-2 and TRBJ2-2; D is unclear. Trimming took 0 bases from V and 6 from J, leaving 14 bases between them. The CDR3 is made up of 16 amino acids. Germline V gene lookup returns CDR1 SGHAT and CDR2 FQNNGV.

The V and J genes are TRBV2 and TRBJ2-1; D gene ambiguous. Deletions cut 7 bases from V and 6 bases from J, with 4 bases between. The CDR3 has 10 residues. Germline loops: CDR1 SNHLY, CDR2 FYNNEI. CDR3 residues: CASKGNEQFF. The CDR3 DNA reads TGTGCCAGCAAGGGCAATGAGCAGTTCTTC.

The CDR3 DNA follows: TGCGCCAGCAGCCAAGGTAATAGCGGGGGCACAGATACGCAGTATTTT. Residues: CASSQGNSGGTDTQYF. V is TRBV4-1 and J is TRBJ2-3; TRBD2 matches at 8 bases. The J segment lost 1 base and the V segment lost 1 base, leaving 4 bases of the junction unmatched. Germline CDR1 reads MGHRA; CDR2 reads YSYEKL. The CDR3 extends over 16 amino acids.